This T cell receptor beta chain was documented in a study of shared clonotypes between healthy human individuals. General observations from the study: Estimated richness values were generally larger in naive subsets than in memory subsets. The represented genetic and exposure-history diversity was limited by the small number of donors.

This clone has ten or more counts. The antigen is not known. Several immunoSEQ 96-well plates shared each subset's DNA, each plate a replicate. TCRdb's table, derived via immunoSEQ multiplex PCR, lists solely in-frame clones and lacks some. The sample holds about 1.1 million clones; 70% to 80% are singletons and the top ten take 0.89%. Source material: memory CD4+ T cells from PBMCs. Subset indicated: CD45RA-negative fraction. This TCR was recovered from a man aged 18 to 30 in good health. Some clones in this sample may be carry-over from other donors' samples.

CDR3 DNA sequence: TGTGCCAGCAGCTTAGTAGCTGATACGCAGTATTTT. Translated: CASSLVADTQYF. The rearrangement uses TRBV11-2 and TRBJ2-3; D remains unclear. The CDR3 runs 12 residues. V lost 1 base and J 6 bases, leaving 5 bases between the germline ends. Germline V gives CDR1 SGHAT, CDR2 FQNNGV.